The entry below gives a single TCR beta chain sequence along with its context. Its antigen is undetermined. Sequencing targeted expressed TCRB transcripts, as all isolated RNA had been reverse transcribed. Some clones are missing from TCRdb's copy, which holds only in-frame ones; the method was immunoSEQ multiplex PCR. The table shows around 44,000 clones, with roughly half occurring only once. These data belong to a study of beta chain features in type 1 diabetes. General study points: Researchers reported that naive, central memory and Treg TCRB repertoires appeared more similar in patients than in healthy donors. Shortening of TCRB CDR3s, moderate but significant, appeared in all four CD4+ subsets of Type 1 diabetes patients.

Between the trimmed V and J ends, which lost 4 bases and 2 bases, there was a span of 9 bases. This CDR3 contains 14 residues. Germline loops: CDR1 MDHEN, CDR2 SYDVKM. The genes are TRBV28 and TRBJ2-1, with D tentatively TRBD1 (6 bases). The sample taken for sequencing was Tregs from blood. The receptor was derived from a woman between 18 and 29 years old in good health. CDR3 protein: CASSYREAYNEQFF. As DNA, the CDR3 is TGTGCCAGCAGTTACAGGGAAGCCTACAATGAGCAGTTCTTC.